This TCR beta chain originates from a study of T-cell memory formation after mild COVID-19. About the study: TCR clusters largely stayed donor specific.

This CDR3 contains 13 residues. V lost 8 bases and J 9 bases, leaving 17 bases between the germline ends. Germline V gene data show CDR1 as MDHEN and CDR2 as SYDVKM. TCRdb processed the 5' RACE reads anew with MiXCR; each CDR3 protein has one entry. This sample has approximately 170,000 distinct CDR3 sequences, with 13% found just once. The sample consisted of PBMCs or a T cell subset sorted from them (not recorded which). The V gene is TRBV28, the J gene TRBJ1-5; the D is unclear. The receptor was derived from a man younger than 35 who had mild COVID-19 (a few samples of this study predate the infection). Cell type and time point are not known. The CDR3 coding sequence is TGTGCCAGCTTACCCGGATCAGGTCGGCCCCAGCATTTT. It yields the protein CASLPGSGRPQHF.